This is a list of T cell receptor beta chains from one sample in a study of control samples from healthy donors and cancer patients. Method: immunoSEQ multiplex PCR; TCRdb's copy keeps in-frame clones and lacks some. Here the sample spans around 100,000 clones, around 89% being singletons. Material for sequencing was PBMCs. These receptors were taken from a man in his fifties or sixties with lung cancer. Both conserved end residues are part of each CDR3. The order of the fields is CDR3 DNA, CDR3 protein, clone size, D gene, J gene, V gene. D genes are given only for firm matches. The listing skips clone size in some rows; elsewhere it reads once, few, many or a size class.

CDR3nt: TGTGCCAGCAGTTACTCCGGCATACAATACACCGGGGAGCTGTTTTTT
CDR3aa: CASSYSGIQYTGELFF
abundance: .
d_gene: .
j_gene: TRBJ2-2
v_gene: TRBV6-6

CDR3nt: TGCGCCAGCAGCTTAAGCCAGGGGGCGAACTATGGCTACACCTTC
CDR3aa: CASSLSQGANYGYTF
abundance: .
d_gene: TRBD1
j_gene: TRBJ1-2
v_gene: TRBV5-1

CDR3nt: TGTGCCAGCAGCGTAGTGGGACAGGGGAATTCACCCCTCCACTTT
CDR3aa: CASSVVGQGNSPLHF
abundance: .
d_gene: TRBD1
j_gene: TRBJ1-6
v_gene: TRBV9

CDR3nt: TGTGCCAGCAGGATCAGAGAGACCCAGTACTTC
CDR3aa: CASRIRETQYF
abundance: once
d_gene: .
j_gene: TRBJ2-5
v_gene: TRBV12-3/TRBV12-4

CDR3nt: TGTGCCAAGGGGGGCTACACCTTC
CDR3aa: CAKGGYTF
abundance: .
d_gene: .
j_gene: TRBJ1-2
v_gene: TRBV21-1

CDR3nt: TGTGCCAGCACTAAAGGGCGATTAAACACTGAAGCTTTCTTT
CDR3aa: CASTKGRLNTEAFF
abundance: .
d_gene: .
j_gene: TRBJ1-1
v_gene: TRBV2

CDR3nt: TGTGCCAGCAGCGCCGACAGCAACACTGAAGCTTTCTTT
CDR3aa: CASSADSNTEAFF
abundance: .
d_gene: .
j_gene: TRBJ1-1
v_gene: TRBV7-8

CDR3nt: TGTGCCACCAGCAGAGTATCAGACACTGAAGCTTTCTTT
CDR3aa: CATSRVSDTEAFF
abundance: .
d_gene: .
j_gene: TRBJ1-1
v_gene: TRBV15

CDR3nt: TGTGCCAGCAGTTTGACAGGGAGAAGCTACGAGCAGTACTTC
CDR3aa: CASSLTGRSYEQYF
abundance: .
d_gene: TRBD1
j_gene: TRBJ2-7
v_gene: TRBV28

CDR3nt: TGTGCCATCGCACCGGGACAGCCGAACACTGAAGCTTTCTTT
CDR3aa: CAIAPGQPNTEAFF
abundance: .
d_gene: TRBD1
j_gene: TRBJ1-1
v_gene: TRBV6-6

CDR3nt: TGTGCCAGCAGCACCCGATGGGGCCACCCCTATGGCTACACCTTC
CDR3aa: CASSTRWGHPYGYTF
abundance: .
d_gene: .
j_gene: TRBJ1-2
v_gene: TRBV21-1

CDR3nt: TGTGCCAGCAGTTACAGGGGAGAAAGCAATCAGCCCCAGCATTTT
CDR3aa: CASSYRGESNQPQHF
abundance: .
d_gene: .
j_gene: TRBJ1-5
v_gene: TRBV6-5

CDR3nt: TGTGCCAGCAGCTCTAAACTAGCGGGGGAAGAGACCCAGTACTTC
CDR3aa: CASSSKLAGEETQYF
abundance: few
d_gene: TRBD2
j_gene: TRBJ2-5
v_gene: TRBV5-4